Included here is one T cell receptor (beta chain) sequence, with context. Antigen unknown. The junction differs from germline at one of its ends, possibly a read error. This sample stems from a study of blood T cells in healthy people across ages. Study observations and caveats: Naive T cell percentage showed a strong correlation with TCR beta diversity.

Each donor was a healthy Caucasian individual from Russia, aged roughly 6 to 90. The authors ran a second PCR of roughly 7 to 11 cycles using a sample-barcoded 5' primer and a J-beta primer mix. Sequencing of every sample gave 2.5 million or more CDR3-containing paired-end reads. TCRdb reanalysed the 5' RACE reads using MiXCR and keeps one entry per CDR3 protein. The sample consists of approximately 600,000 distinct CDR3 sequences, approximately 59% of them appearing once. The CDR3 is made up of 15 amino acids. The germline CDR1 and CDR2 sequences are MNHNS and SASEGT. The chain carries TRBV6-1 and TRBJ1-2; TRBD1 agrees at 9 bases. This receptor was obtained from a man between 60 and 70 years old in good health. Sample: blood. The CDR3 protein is CACSDPTGGAFGYTF. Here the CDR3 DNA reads TGTGCCTGCAGTGACCCCACAGGGGGCGCATTTGGCTACACCTTC.